Shown below are 24 T cell receptor beta chains from a single sample sequenced in a study of spatial heterogeneity in lung cancer (dated by TCRdb to the late 2010s). The protocol used for the library was 5' RACE. TCRdb lists the instrument as NextSeq 500. TCRdb handled the public reads itself, with Q25 trimming in fastp and clone calling in MiXCR, and kept productive beta chains. Records with the same CDR3 protein are collapsed into one entry carrying the most frequent genes and DNA. The sample data list 15,000 to 20,000 distinct CDR3 sequences, and over 20% of these were observed just once. The ten largest account for about 20% of the sample. This specimen's time point label, per the study, means: sample taken at primary tumor resection. Without any cell sorting, TCR sequencing was performed on whole RNA extracted either from tumor and nontumor lung tissue or from cryopreserved PBMC samples. The sequences come from PBMCs, collected at surgery. The receptors were sampled from a female donor with early-stage non-small cell lung cancer.

This clonotype is medium-sized (0.01 to 0.1%). This chain uses TRBV20-1 with TRBJ1-2; D gene ambiguous. V was pared by 5 bases and J by 4 bases, with 11 bases between. This CDR3 has 12 residues. In germline, CDR1 is DFQATT, CDR2 SNEGSKA (reference sequence). The DNA of the CDR3 is TGCAGTGCTCCTGGCGATACCTATGGCTACACCTTC. Its translation: CSAPGDTYGYTF.

This chain connects TRBV10-3 to TRBJ1-1; TRBD1 might be the D (5 bases). The CDR3 has 12 residues. CDR1 and CDR2 (germline): ENHRY, SYGVKD. Between the trimmed V and J ends, which lost 6 bases and 5 bases, there was a span of 10 bases. In nucleotides, the CDR3 is TGTGCCATCAGCCCCGGGGGTACTGAAGCTTTCTTT. It codes for CAISPGGTEAFF.

This clonotype was found many times. J is TRBJ1-2 and V is TRBV6-1; D possibly corresponds to TRBD1 (6 bases). Per germline, CDR1 MNHNS and CDR2 SASEGT. V lost 7 bases to trimming and J lost 8 bases, with 17 bases between them. The CDR3 consists of 13 residues. DNA for the CDR3: TGTGCCAGCAAACCGTTTACAGGGTGGGGCTACACCTTC. Translated: CASKPFTGWGYTF.

The chain has TRBV12-3 or TRBV12-4 and TRBJ1-5; D gene unclear. CDR3 length equals 13 residues. V was pared by 7 bases and J by 6 bases, with 13 bases between. The CDR3 region has the DNA TGTGCCAGCACTCGGGATACCCCTCAGCCCCAGCATTTT. Encoded protein: CASTRDTPQPQHF.

The chain combines TRBV11-3 with TRBJ2-5; TRBD2 agrees at 8 bases. From germline, CDR1 is SGHNT and CDR2 YENEEA. The CDR3 totals 17 residues. V shed 4 bases, J shed 5 bases, and the junction held 15 bases outside the gene matches. CDR3 amino acids: CASSSTSPGGGGETQYF. The CDR3 region has the DNA TGTGCCAGCAGCTCGACTAGCCCCGGGGGGGGTGGCGAGACCCAGTACTTC.

The table lists this clonotype with many counts. V gene TRBV7-2 combines with J gene TRBJ2-5; D is unclear. V was cut by 2 bases and J by 5 bases, with 9 bases left in between. The CDR3 is 13 amino acids. Germline CDR1 reads SGHTA; CDR2 reads FQGNSA. The CDR3: CASSLQGRETQYF. Written as DNA, the CDR3 is TGTGCCAGCAGCTTACAAGGACGGGAGACCCAGTACTTC.

This clonotype was found a few times. V gene TRBV7-6 combines with J gene TRBJ1-3; 7 bases align to TRBD1. Germline V gives CDR1 SGHVS, CDR2 FNYEAQ. V dropped 1 base and J dropped 2; count of bases not matched to a gene: 11. CDR3 length equals 18 residues. The CDR3 nucleotides read TGTGCCAGCAGCTTAGAGAGTAGGGGGACAGCCACTGGAAACACCATATATTTT. As protein: CASSLESRGTATGNTIYF. Looking up the rest from reference TRBV7-6 and TRBJ1-3 gives the full variable domain: GAGVSQSPRYKVTKRGQDVALRCDPISGHVSLYWYRQALGQGPEFLTYFNYEAQQDKSGLPNDRFSAERPEGSISTLTIQRTEQRDSAMYRCASSLESRGTATGNTIYFGEGSWLTVV.

This clonotype came up many times. The V gene is TRBV10-3, the J gene TRBJ2-3, with 9 nucleotides matching TRBD2. V lost 1 base to trimming and J lost 5 bases; unmatched junction nucleotides: 7. Germline V lookup: CDR1 ENHRY, CDR2 SYGVKD. This CDR3 contains 16 residues. CDR3 in amino acids: CAISEFSSGTVDTQYF. CDR3 sequence (DNA): TGTGCCATCAGTGAGTTTTCTAGCGGGACAGTAGATACGCAGTATTTT.

This clonotype was recorded at least ten times. The V gene is TRBV3-1, the J gene TRBJ2-1; 11 nucleotides match TRBD1. The V segment lost 4 bases and the J segment 1 base; nucleotides outside the gene matches: 3. Germline V gene sequence: CDR1 LGHDT, CDR2 YNNKEL (reference sequence). The CDR3 totals 16 residues. The CDR3 loop reads CASSPRDRGSYNEQFF. The CDR3 nucleotides are TGTGCCAGCAGCCCCAGGGACAGGGGGTCCTACAATGAGCAGTTCTTC.

Ten or more counts support this clonotype. CDR3 sequence: CASSFAGDYEQYF. CDR3 DNA: TGTGCCAGCAGCTTTGCAGGGGACTACGAGCAGTACTTC. The chain joins TRBV7-2 to TRBJ2-7; perhaps TRBD1 as D (6 bases). V shed 3 bases and J shed 3 bases, with 9 bases lying between them. The CDR3 is 13 residues long. Germline-derived CDR1 and CDR2 are SGHTA and FQGNSA.

This clonotype is medium-sized within its sample. This chain connects TRBV11-2 to TRBJ2-3; no definite D call. This CDR3 has 13 amino acids. Trimming stripped 0 bases from V and 7 bases from J, with 8 bases between. The germline CDR1 and CDR2 sequences are SGHAT and FQNNGV. In nucleotides, the CDR3 is TGTGCCAGCAGCTTAGATCGGCCGAATACGCAGTATTTT. Translated, it gives CASSLDRPNTQYF.

The CDR3 DNA reads as TGTGCCAGCTCACCGGGAATAGACCCTCGGACAGATACGCAGTATTTT. Translated: CASSPGIDPRTDTQYF. The chain links TRBV18 to TRBJ2-3; D gene uncertain. Trimming stripped 3 bases from V and 3 bases from J, with 16 bases between. Per germline, CDR1 KGHSH and CDR2 LQKENI. There are 16 residues in the CDR3.

This clonotype has at least ten counts. The chain recombines TRBV2 with TRBJ2-4; the match to TRBD2 covers 8 bases. This CDR3 has 14 residues. The germline CDR1 and CDR2 sequences are SNHLY and FYNNEI. After removal of 6 bases from V and 5 bases from J, the junction contained 6 bases not matched to a gene. In nucleotides, the CDR3 is TGTGCCAGCAGGGGAATAGCGGGACAAAACATTCAGTACTTC. It specifies CASRGIAGQNIQYF.

This clonotype was recorded at least ten times. This chain joins TRBV19 and TRBJ1-5, with D uncertain. Trimming removed 7 bases at V and 1 base at J, with 8 bases between. Germline CDR1 LNHDA, CDR2 SQIVND (reference sequence). CDR3 length: 13 residues. The CDR3, as DNA: TGTGCCAGTAACTCAGCAAGCAATCAGCCCCAGCATTTT. Protein: CASNSASNQPQHF.

This clonotype was seen ten or more times. The V gene is TRBV5-1, the J gene TRBJ1-2; 8 bases fit TRBD1. Germline trimming cut 0 bases from V and 3 bases from J; bases unmatched to any gene: 4. The CDR3 consists of 15 residues. Germline V gives CDR1 SGHRS, CDR2 YFSETQ. The CDR3 protein is CASSLDRGSYYGYTF. CDR3 bases: TGCGCCAGCAGCTTGGACAGGGGGAGTTACTATGGCTACACCTTC.

V is TRBV10-3 and J is TRBJ1-6; 8 bases match TRBD1. CDR1 is ENHRY, CDR2 SYGVKD, per germline. Unmatched junction bases numbered 8, after V lost 6 bases and J lost 10 bases. CDR3 length: 14 residues. CDR3 nucleotides: TGTGCCATCAGACCCGGACAGGGAGGCTCACCCCTCCACTTT. It yields the protein CAIRPGQGGSPLHF.

This clonotype was found many times. The rearrangement uses TRBV28 and TRBJ1-2; no definite D call. Germline-derived CDR1 and CDR2 are MDHEN and SYDVKM. V lost 2 bases to trimming and J lost 5 bases, with 9 bases between them. This CDR3 spans 13 amino acids. The CDR3 DNA reads TGTGCCAGCAGTTTAAGAAGAGCTTATGGCTACACCTTC. Its translation is CASSLRRAYGYTF.

This clonotype is classed as medium-sized. The chain carries TRBV4-3 and TRBJ2-5; D is undetermined. This CDR3 region has 14 residues. Trimming cost V 3 bases and J 1 base, with 9 bases left between them. Germline-derived CDR1 and CDR2 are LGHNA and YSLEER. CDR3: CASSHQAFQETQYF. DNA of the CDR3: TGCGCCAGCAGCCATCAGGCGTTCCAAGAGACCCAGTACTTC.

In this sample, this clonotype turned up many times. The chain uses TRBV5-1 and TRBJ2-2, with a weak D call TRBD1 (6 bases). The germline V gene encodes CDR1 SGHRS and CDR2 YFSETQ. Trimming shortened V by 6 bases and J by 6 bases, and 24 bases separated the two germline ends. The CDR3 is 17 amino acids. CDR3 sequence: CASNLNRVLGDPGELFF. The CDR3 region has the DNA TGCGCCAGCAACCTAAACAGGGTTCTCGGGGACCCCGGGGAGCTGTTTTTT.

This clonotype was recorded at least ten times. The V and J genes are TRBV5-1 and TRBJ1-4; 8 bases are a match to TRBD1. Looked up from germline, CDR1 is SGHRS and CDR2 is YFSETQ. With 4 bases clipped from V and 7 bases from J, the junction kept 12 bases outside the gene matches. This CDR3 region has 16 residues. CDR3 sequence: CASSLDPGTGPEKLFF. The CDR3 coding sequence is TGCGCCAGCAGCCTGGACCCCGGGACAGGCCCTGAAAAACTGTTTTTT.

This clonotype was picked up many times. The chain has TRBV3-1 and TRBJ2-3; maybe TRBD2 (6 bases). The CDR3 totals 16 residues. CDR1 and CDR2 (germline): LGHDT, YNNKEL (reference sequence). The V and J ends lost 4 bases and 1 base respectively, with 15 bases between them. The CDR3 here is CASSRTLGGGTDTQYF. CDR3 DNA sequence: TGTGCCAGCAGCCGAACGCTCGGCGGGGGCACAGATACGCAGTATTTT.

The chain couples TRBV2 to TRBJ1-4; D ambiguous. This CDR3 contains 16 residues. The V gene lost 4 bases and the J gene lost 0 bases, with 12 bases spanning the gap. The germline gives CDR1 SNHLY, CDR2 FYNNEI. The CDR3 loop is CASSAETAATNEKLFF. The CDR3 nucleotides read TGTGCCAGCAGTGCGGAAACTGCTGCAACTAATGAAAAACTGTTTTTT.

The sample holds a few counts of this clonotype. V is TRBV28 and J is TRBJ2-1; 7 nucleotides agree with TRBD2. The CDR3 has 16 residues. V trimming: 5 bases; J trimming: 5 bases; junction bases outside the gene matches: 12. Germline V lookup: CDR1 MDHEN, CDR2 SYDVKM. The CDR3 nucleotides are TGTGCCAGCAGTCCTGCGGGAGCCTCTTTGGACAATGAGCAGTTCTTC. It specifies CASSPAGASLDNEQFF.

This clonotype was recorded many times. The chain employs TRBV29-1 and TRBJ1-1; D might be TRBD1 (6 bases). Trimming took off 7 bases at V and 5 bases at J, with 14 bases between the two ends. Germline V gene lookup returns CDR1 SQVTM and CDR2 ANQGSEA. The CDR3 length is 12 residues. CDR3 region: CSGGGGGTEAFF. CDR3 DNA: TGCAGCGGGGGAGGGGGAGGTACTGAAGCTTTCTTT.